This entry features one T cell receptor (beta chain) sequence. The source of the sample is a study of blood T cell repertoires in COVID-19. TCRdb's table, derived via immunoSEQ multiplex PCR, lists solely in-frame clones and lacks some. The sample includes a few hundred thousand clones, over 75% of them seen just once. The length of the CDR3 is 16 residues. The germline V gene has CDR1 MNHNS and CDR2 SASEGT. The V end was cut by 2 bases, the J end by 7 bases, with 20 bases between. Everyone who took part was 18 to 89 years old, and they came from about 25 US areas. The sample was PBMCs or T cells enriched from blood (not recorded which). The V call is TRBV6-1, the J call TRBJ1-2; maybe TRBD1 (5 bases). This receptor was obtained from a woman aged 45 to 65 who had recovered from COVID-19. The CDR3 region is CASSEMKGSRALGYTF. The DNA of the CDR3 is TGTGCCAGCAGTGAAATGAAAGGCAGCAGGGCGCTTGGCTACACCTTC.